In its sample, the clone carrying this TCR beta chain was seen many times. Its target is unknown. The germline CDR1 and CDR2 sequences are MNHNY and SVGAGI (reference sequence). The junction had 7 bases not matched to a gene; V was cut back by 5 bases and J by 6 bases. This CDR3 has 15 amino acids. TCRdb independently ran MiXCR on the 5' RACE reads; one entry per CDR3 protein. Among about 100,000 distinct CDR3 sequences listed, roughly 4.5% were seen once. This entry comes from a study of spatial heterogeneity in lung cancer. Study results and caveats: Tumor mutation count correlated with how many alpha and beta TCRs expanded intratumorally.

Time point in this sample: sample taken at primary tumor resection. The sample was lung tumor tissue, taken at surgery. The TCR sequence derives from a male donor with early-stage non-small cell lung cancer. The J gene is TRBJ2-1, the V gene TRBV6-6; 10 bases are a match to TRBD1. CDR3: CASSPGQGPGNEQFF. For the CDR3, the DNA is TGTGCCAGCAGTCCGGGACAGGGGCCGGGCAATGAGCAGTTCTTC.